The 12 T cell receptor beta chains below come from one sample, sequenced in a study of blood T cell repertoires in COVID-19. Only in-frame clones appear in the TCRdb table, and some are missing; sequencing was by immunoSEQ multiplex PCR. This table holds about 410,000 clones, 86% found once. Sequencing was done on a sample of peripheral blood. All receptors come from a woman aged 25 to 39 with active or convalescent COVID-19.

The chain couples TRBV5-4 to TRBJ2-7; 8 bases match TRBD2. CDR3 length: 16 residues. J gave up 3 bases and V 0 bases, and 8 bases lay outside the gene matches. The germline V gene encodes CDR1 SGHNT and CDR2 YYREEE (reference sequence). The CDR3 is CASSLVRGGQGYEQYF. The CDR3 nucleotides are TGTGCCAGCAGCTTGGTCCGGGGGGGGCAGGGCTACGAGCAGTACTTC.

The chain combines TRBV5-8 with TRBJ1-5; the D is unclear. V lost 3 bases and J lost 2, with 18 bases in between. The CDR3 spans 17 residues. Germline CDR1 reads SGHTS; CDR2 reads YDEGEE. CDR3 nucleotides: TGTGCCAGCAGCTCGGAGGTGATAGTTTTGGGCAATCAGCCCCAGCATTTT. Translating gives CASSSEVIVLGNQPQHF.

V gene TRBV7-8 combines with J gene TRBJ2-5, with 9 bases aligning to TRBD1. J gave up 7 bases and V 6 bases, and 6 bases lay outside the gene matches. The CDR3 is 13 amino acids. In germline, CDR1 is SGHVS, CDR2 FQNEAQ. As DNA, the CDR3 is TGTGCCAGCAGGTTACAGGGGGCTGGGACCCAGTACTTC. Residues: CASRLQGAGTQYF.

The chain employs TRBV14 and TRBJ1-1; 10 positions agree with TRBD1. V shed 4 bases, J shed 4 bases, and the junction held 9 bases outside the gene matches. Germline values: CDR1 SGHDN, CDR2 FVKESK. The CDR3 is made up of 16 amino acids. The CDR3 sequence: CASSPIGTGESTEAFF. CDR3 nucleotides: TGTGCCAGCAGCCCCATAGGGACAGGGGAGAGCACTGAAGCTTTCTTT.

This clone was detected once. V usage is TRBV11-2 and J usage is TRBJ2-5, with D maybe TRBD2 (5 bases). The V end lost 6 bases, the J end lost 1 base, and 15 bases lay between the germline ends. Per germline, CDR1 SGHAT and CDR2 FQNNGV. The CDR3 has 15 residues. In DNA form, the CDR3 reads TGTGCCAGCAGTTCGTGGGGAGCAGGCCAAGAGACCCAGTACTTC. Translating gives CASSSWGAGQETQYF.

V usage is TRBV7-8 and J usage is TRBJ1-2, with TRBD1 identical over 9 bases. Looked up from germline, CDR1 is SGHVS and CDR2 is FQNEAQ. The CDR3 is 15 residues long. V lost 4 bases and J lost 5; bases outside the gene matches: 8. The CDR3 sequence is CASSSDGQGNYGYTF. The CDR3 DNA follows: TGTGCCAGCAGCTCAGACGGACAGGGGAATTATGGCTACACCTTC.

V and J are TRBV14 and TRBJ1-6, with D perhaps matching TRBD1 (5 bases). The CDR3 length is 15 residues. Germline CDR1 SGHDN, CDR2 FVKESK. V was trimmed by 4 bases and J by 10 bases, leaving 17 bases between them. In DNA form, the CDR3 reads TGTGCCAGCAGCCTGGTTGGAAGGGGTGGATCACCCCTCCACTTT. Translation gives CASSLVGRGGSPLHF.

The chain recombines TRBV6-5 with TRBJ2-2, with D possibly matching TRBD2 (5 bases). Germline values: CDR1 MNHEY, CDR2 SVGAGI. V lost 6 bases and J lost 0, with 11 bases in between. The CDR3 runs to 15 residues. The CDR3 protein is CASREDPANTGELFF. CDR3 in DNA: TGTGCCAGCAGGGAGGACCCCGCGAACACCGGGGAGCTGTTTTTT.

This chain links TRBV3-1 (or the pseudogene TRBV3-2) with TRBJ1-1; D might be TRBD1 (5 bases). V was pared by 1 base and J by 4 bases, with 13 bases between. Germline CDR1 and CDR2: LGHDT and YNNKEL (reference sequence). The CDR3 runs to 15 residues. The DNA for the CDR3 is TGTGCCAGCAGCCAAGGCGGGGCTGGTAGCACTGAAGCTTTCTTT. Protein: CASSQGGAGSTEAFF.

The J gene is TRBJ2-1, the V gene TRBV11-2; tentatively, D is TRBD1 (6 bases). CDR1 SGHAT and CDR2 FQNNGV come from the germline V gene. There are 15 residues in the CDR3. The ends were cut back, 5 bases at V and 4 bases at J, with 15 bases in the middle. The DNA of the CDR3 is TGTGCCAGCAGCCCCCTAACTGGGACATACAATGAGCAGTTCTTC. This sequence encodes CASSPLTGTYNEQFF.

V gene TRBV19 combines with J gene TRBJ1-1; D call uncertain. Germline assignment: CDR1 LNHDA and CDR2 SQIVND (reference sequence). The germline V and J ends were trimmed by 7 bases and 0 bases, with 9 bases remaining between them. CDR3 size: 13 residues. Here the CDR3 DNA reads TGTGCCAGTATGAGCACGATGAACACTGAAGCTTTCTTT. This translates into CASMSTMNTEAFF.

This rearrangement joins TRBV18 to TRBJ2-3, with D maybe TRBD2 (6 bases). Germline CDR1 is KGHSH and CDR2 is LQKENI. The germline V and J ends were trimmed by 8 bases and 1 base, with 13 bases remaining between them. The CDR3 contains 14 residues. CDR3 nucleotide sequence: TGTGCCAGCGCCCCAGGAGGGGGCACAGATACGCAGTATTTT. Its protein is CASAPGGGTDTQYF.